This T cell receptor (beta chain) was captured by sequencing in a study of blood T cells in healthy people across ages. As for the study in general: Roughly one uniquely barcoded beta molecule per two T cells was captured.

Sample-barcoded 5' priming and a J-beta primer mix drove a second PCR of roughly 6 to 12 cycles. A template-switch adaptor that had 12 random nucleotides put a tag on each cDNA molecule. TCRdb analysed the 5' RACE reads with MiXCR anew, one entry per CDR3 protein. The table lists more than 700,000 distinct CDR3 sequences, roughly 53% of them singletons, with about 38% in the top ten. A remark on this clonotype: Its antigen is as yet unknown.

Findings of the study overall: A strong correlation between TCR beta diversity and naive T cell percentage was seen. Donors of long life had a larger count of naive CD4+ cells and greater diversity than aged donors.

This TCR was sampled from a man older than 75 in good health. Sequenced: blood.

The CDR3 DNA follows: TGCAGTGCTCACCGGGACGTGTCGTTTGAGCAGTTCTTC. Translated: CSAHRDVSFEQFF. The rearrangement links TRBV20-1 to TRBJ2-1, with D possibly being TRBD1 or TRBD2 (5 bases each). Between the trimmed V and J ends, which lost 5 bases and 9 bases, there was a span of 17 bases. CDR3 size: 13 residues. Germline V gene sequence: CDR1 DFQATT, CDR2 SNEGSKA (reference sequence).